Presented here are 23 T cell receptor beta chains from one specimen sequenced in a study of cytomegalovirus exposure and HLA in healthy donors. Assay: immunoSEQ multiplex PCR; the TCRdb copy retains only in-frame clones and omits some. Found here are approximately 230,000 clones, 87% of them singletons; the top ten hold more than 10%. The material sequenced was PBMCs. All receptors derive from a man aged 18-30 years in good health and CMV-seropositive.

This clone was observed once. The chain combines TRBV7-2 with TRBJ1-2; a possible D gene is TRBD1 (5 bases). V was clipped by 5 bases and J by 3 bases, with 16 bases between them. Germline CDR1 reads SGHTA; CDR2 reads FQGNSA. The CDR3 is made up of 15 amino acids. The CDR3 DNA reads as TGTGCCAGCAGCCCGGGGAGAGGGGTTTACTATGGCTACACCTTC. Translated, it gives CASSPGRGVYYGYTF.

This sequence joins TRBV2 and TRBJ2-2; 7 bases map to TRBD1. The CDR3 covers 15 residues. Germline V CDR1 and CDR2: SNHLY, FYNNEI. J lost 2 bases, V lost 4 bases, and 4 bases had no gene match. CDR3 nucleotides: TGTGCCAGCAGTGTCGAAGGGGGCAACACCGGGGAGCTGTTTTTT. It codes for CASSVEGGNTGELFF. The full variable domain, completed using reference TRBV2 and TRBJ2-2, is EPEVTQTPSHQVTQMGQEVILRCVPISNHLYFYWYRQILGQKVEFLVSFYNNEISEKSEIFDDQFSVERPDGSNFTLKIRSTKLEDSAMYFCASSVEGGNTGELFFGEGSRLTVL.

V usage is TRBV5-4 and J usage is TRBJ2-5; possibly TRBD2 for D (5 bases). From germline, CDR1 is SGHNT and CDR2 YYREEE (reference sequence). The germline V and J ends were trimmed by 0 bases and 5 bases, with 8 bases remaining between them. This CDR3 has 13 residues. The CDR3 loop is CASSLGGGETQYF. The CDR3 bases are TGTGCCAGCAGCTTGGGTGGCGGGGAGACCCAGTACTTC. Together with reference TRBV5-4 and TRBJ2-5, the CDR3 gives the full variable domain: ETGVTQSPTHLIKTRGQQVTLRCSSQSGHNTVSWYQQALGQGPQFIFQYYREEENGRGNFPPRFSGLQFPNYSSELNVNALELDDSALYLCASSLGGGETQYFGPGTRLLVL.

J is TRBJ1-4 and V is TRBV6-1; D remains ambiguous. There are 14 residues in the CDR3. V was clipped by 7 bases and J by 7 bases, with 16 bases between them. Per the germline V gene, CDR1 is MNHNS and CDR2 is SASEGT. This CDR3 is CASNARAEAEKLFF. The CDR3 bases are TGTGCCAGCAATGCACGGGCAGAGGCTGAAAAACTGTTTTTT.

The chain is built from TRBV11-2 and TRBJ2-2; no clear D. The CDR3 has 13 amino acids. With 3 bases removed from V and 6 bases from J, the gap between germline ends came to 8 bases. CDR1 is SGHAT, CDR2 FQNNGV, per germline. This chain's CDR3 is CASSFARAGELFF. CDR3 DNA: TGTGCCAGCAGCTTCGCACGAGCCGGGGAGCTGTTTTTT.

The chain carries TRBV7-2 and TRBJ2-3; D is uncertain. The V gene lost 8 bases and the J gene lost 0 bases, with 12 bases spanning the gap. This CDR3 region has 14 residues. Germline V CDR1 and CDR2: SGHTA, FQGNSA. The CDR3 nucleotides read TGTGCCAGCGGACCCACCAGGAGCACAGATACGCAGTATTTT. The encoded protein is CASGPTRSTDTQYF.

The V gene is TRBV5-1, the J gene TRBJ1-1, with no clear D. Trimming removed 0 bases at V and 11 bases at J, with 14 bases between. From germline, CDR1 is SGHRS and CDR2 YFSETQ. There are 13 residues in the CDR3. The CDR3 DNA reads as TGCGCCAGCAGCTTGGGGTCGGGCCAGACGGCTTTCTTT. Translated: CASSLGSGQTAFF.

The chain has TRBV10-3 and TRBJ1-1; D uncertain. Germline lookup yields CDR1 ENHRY and CDR2 SYGVKD. Trimming left V 0 bases short and J 6 bases short, with 5 bases between. This CDR3 has 12 residues. Here the CDR3 DNA reads TGTGCCATCAGTGAGTCTCTATCTGAAGCTTTCTTT. This translates into CAISESLSEAFF.

Only one count was recorded for this clone. The chain recombines TRBV19 with TRBJ2-7, with D unclear. The CDR3 contains 14 residues. Germline V lookup: CDR1 LNHDA, CDR2 SQIVND (reference sequence). Trimming cost V 2 bases and J 5 bases, with 13 bases left between them. The CDR3 sequence is CASSINSYTHEQYF. CDR3 DNA sequence: TGTGCCAGTAGTATAAACAGCTATACTCACGAGCAGTACTTC.

The CDR3 here is CASSLRGDTEAFF. In nucleotides, the CDR3 is TGTGCCAGCAGCTTGAGGGGGGACACTGAAGCTTTCTTT. The V gene is TRBV7-9, the J gene TRBJ1-1, with D possibly matching TRBD1 (6 bases). Between the trimmed V and J ends, which lost 3 bases and 3 bases, there was a span of 8 bases. The CDR3 has 13 amino acids. In germline, CDR1 is SEHNR, CDR2 FQNEAQ (reference sequence). Full variable domain (missing parts from reference TRBV7-9 and TRBJ1-1): DTGVSQNPRHKITKRGQNVTFRCDPISEHNRLYWYRQTLGQGPEFLTYFQNEAQLEKSRLLSDRFSAERPKGSFSTLEIQRTEQGDSAMYLCASSLRGDTEAFFGQGTRLTVV.

The table lists this clone with a count of one. The V gene is TRBV5-4, the J gene TRBJ2-3, with 11 positions matching TRBD2. The ends lost 3 bases at V and 2 bases at J; junction bases unmatched: 5. The CDR3 spans 16 residues. CDR1 is SGHNT and CDR2 is YYREEE in the germline V gene (reference sequence). The CDR3 region has the DNA TGTGCCAGCAGCTGGCGACTAGCGGGAAACACAGATACGCAGTATTTT. Protein product: CASSWRLAGNTDTQYF.

The chain's CDR3 is CSVDRLKNNEQFF. CDR3 coding DNA: TGCAGCGTTGACAGGCTTAAGAACAATGAGCAGTTCTTC. The J gene is TRBJ2-1, the V gene TRBV29-1; D is ambiguous. Germline V gene lookup returns CDR1 SQVTM and CDR2 ANQGSEA. CDR3 size: 13 residues. Trimming removed 3 bases from V and 5 bases from J, with 11 bases in between.

This sequence joins TRBV7-3 and TRBJ2-1; 9 positions match TRBD2. J was trimmed by 2 bases and V by 5 bases; bases with no gene match: 4. In germline, CDR1 is SGHTA, CDR2 FQGTGA. The CDR3 contains 15 residues. The CDR3 sequence is CASSLIAGAYNEQFF. The DNA for the CDR3 is TGTGCCAGCAGCCTCATAGCGGGAGCCTACAATGAGCAGTTCTTC.

The J gene is TRBJ1-1, the V gene TRBV29-1; a weak D match, TRBD1 (5 bases). The CDR3 contains 14 residues. Per germline, CDR1 SQVTM and CDR2 ANQGSEA. The germline V and J ends were trimmed by 3 bases and 3 bases, with 14 bases remaining between them. The CDR3, as DNA: TGCAGCGTTGATAGGAGGGGAGGGTACACTGAAGCTTTCTTT. Its protein is CSVDRRGGYTEAFF.

In its sample, this clone ranks as medium-sized. Other DNA sequences within the sample encode an identical CDR3. The chain is built from TRBV7-6 and TRBJ2-7; no firm D call. The germline gives CDR1 SGHVS, CDR2 FNYEAQ. This CDR3 contains 13 residues. Between the trimmed V and J ends, which lost 5 bases and 3 bases, there was a span of 11 bases. CDR3 residues: CASSPGPNYEQYF. As DNA, the CDR3 is TGTGCCAGCAGCCCCGGACCCAACTACGAGCAGTACTTC.

With regard to this clone: A read error is the likely source, as a far larger clone sits one nucleotide away. This CDR3 is also generated by other DNA sequences in the sample. The chain uses TRBV11-2 and TRBJ2-7; 12 bases line up with TRBD1. Trimming took 3 bases from V and 4 from J; bases not matched to a gene: 1. Germline loops: CDR1 SGHAT, CDR2 FQNNGV. CDR3 length: 14 residues. The CDR3 region has the DNA TGTGCCAGCAGCTTGGGACAGGGGGCTTACGAGCAGTACTTC. Residues: CASSLGQGAYEQYF. The full variable domain, its missing parts supplied by reference TRBV11-2 and TRBJ2-7, is EAGVAQSPRYKIIEKRQSVAFWCNPISGHATLYWYQQILGQGPKLLIQFQNNGVVDDSQLPKDRFSAERLKGVDSTLKIQPAKLEDSAVYLCASSLGQGAYEQYFGPGTRLTVT.

This sequence joins TRBV25-1 and TRBJ2-1, with 7 bases aligning to TRBD2. In germline, CDR1 is MGHDK, CDR2 SYGVNS. V was clipped by 8 bases and J by 10 bases; unmatched bases: 8. This CDR3 is built from 12 residues. CDR3 sequence: CASRAGPGEQFF. CDR3 bases: TGTGCCAGCCGAGCGGGGCCTGGGGAGCAGTTCTTC.

V usage is TRBV2 and J usage is TRBJ2-5; perhaps TRBD1 as D (6 bases). Trimming stripped 1 base from V and 5 bases from J, with 8 bases between. CDR3 length: 13 residues. Germline V gene data show CDR1 as SNHLY and CDR2 as FYNNEI. The CDR3 DNA sequence: TGTGCCAGCAGTGAAGGGACAGACGAGACCCAGTACTTC. It yields the protein CASSEGTDETQYF. The full variable domain, completed using reference TRBV2 and TRBJ2-5, is EPEVTQTPSHQVTQMGQEVILRCVPISNHLYFYWYRQILGQKVEFLVSFYNNEISEKSEIFDDQFSVERPDGSNFTLKIRSTKLEDSAMYFCASSEGTDETQYFGPGTRLLVL.

The V and J genes are TRBV27 and TRBJ1-5, with 7 bases identical to TRBD1. The V and J ends lost 2 bases and 4 bases, in that order; junction bases with no gene match: 5. Germline values: CDR1 MNHEY, CDR2 SMNVEV (reference sequence). The CDR3 totals 15 residues. CDR3 loop: CASSLGDRENQPQHF. DNA of the CDR3: TGTGCCAGCAGTTTAGGAGACAGGGAGAATCAGCCCCAGCATTTT.

The V call is TRBV5-4, the J call TRBJ2-3; no clear D gene. V lost 5 bases and J 3 bases, leaving 10 bases between the germline ends. Looked up from germline, CDR1 is SGHNT and CDR2 is YYREEE (reference sequence). The CDR3 totals 13 residues. The DNA for the CDR3 is TGTGCCAGCAGGAACTACCGAACAGATACGCAGTATTTT. Protein: CASRNYRTDTQYF.

The chain couples TRBV6-1 to TRBJ1-2, with 8 positions matching TRBD1. The CDR3 consists of 14 residues. Trimming at V came to 8 bases and at J to 10 bases, leaving 15 bases not matched to a gene. The germline V gene has CDR1 MNHNS and CDR2 SASEGT. The CDR3 coding sequence is TGTGCCAGCTGCGACCCAGGGGGCGAATACGACTACACCTTC. Translating it yields CASCDPGGEYDYTF.

This clone has only one observation. The rearrangement links TRBV6-5 to TRBJ2-5; 10 bases line up with TRBD1. Losses at the gene ends were 4 bases for V and 4 bases for J; bases not matched to a gene: 3. CDR3 length: 14 amino acids. Germline V CDR1 and CDR2: MNHEY, SVGAGI. The CDR3 DNA sequence: TGTGCCAGCAGTTTAGACAGGGGGCGAGAGACCCAGTACTTC. Amino acids: CASSLDRGRETQYF.

Only one count was recorded for this clone. The chain joins TRBV11-2 to TRBJ1-4, with 7 bases identical to TRBD1. Germline CDR1 and CDR2: SGHAT and FQNNGV. The CDR3 is 17 residues long. With 5 bases clipped from V and 3 bases from J, the junction kept 12 bases outside the gene matches. The DNA for the CDR3 is TGTGCCAGCAGCCTTATATCATTCGGGACAGCTAATGAAAAACTGTTTTTT. Encoded protein: CASSLISFGTANEKLFF.